This entry is about one T cell receptor (beta chain). Its matching antigen is unknown. Unique molecular identifiers tagged individual cDNA molecules. TCRdb re-called the 5' RACE reads with MiXCR, one entry per CDR3 protein. The data hold roughly 48,000 distinct CDR3 sequences, with over 7.5% observed a single time. The data derive from a study of early T cells in non-severe SARS-CoV-2 infection. The wider study: The input, bulk RNA from unsorted whole blood, was sequenced, and chains were unpaired.

Study-wide results and caveats: Missing private and CD4 specificities, VDJdb matching favored anti-spike CD8 responses.

The sequenced sample consisted of whole blood. The receptor's source is an adult who was a healthcare worker with PCR-confirmed SARS-CoV-2 infection or an uninfected control (not recorded which).

The CDR3 spells CASSDGGADTQYF. The CDR3 DNA is TGTGCCAGCAGTGACGGGGGGGCAGATACGCAGTATTTT. The chain is built from TRBV6-4 and TRBJ2-3, with 7 bases lining up with TRBD2. Per germline, CDR1 MRHNA and CDR2 SNTAGT. With V trimmed by 2 bases and J by 4 bases, 0 bases remained unmatched. The CDR3 contains 13 residues.